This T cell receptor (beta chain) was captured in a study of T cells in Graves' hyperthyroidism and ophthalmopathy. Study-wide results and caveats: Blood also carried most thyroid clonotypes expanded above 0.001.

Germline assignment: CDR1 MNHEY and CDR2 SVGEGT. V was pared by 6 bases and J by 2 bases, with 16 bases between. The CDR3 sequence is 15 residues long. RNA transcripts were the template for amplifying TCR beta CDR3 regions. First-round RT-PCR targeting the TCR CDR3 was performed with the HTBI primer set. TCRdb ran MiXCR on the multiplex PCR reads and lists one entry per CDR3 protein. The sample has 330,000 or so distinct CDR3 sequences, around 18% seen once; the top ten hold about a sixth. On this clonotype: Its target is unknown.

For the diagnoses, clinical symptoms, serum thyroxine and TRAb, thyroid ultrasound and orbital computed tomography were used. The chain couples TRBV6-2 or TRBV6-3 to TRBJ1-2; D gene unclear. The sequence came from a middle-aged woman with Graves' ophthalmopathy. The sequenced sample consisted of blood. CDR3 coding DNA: TGTGCCAGCAGCCCCAGTTACCAGCTAAACTATGGCTACACCTTC. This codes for CASSPSYQLNYGYTF.